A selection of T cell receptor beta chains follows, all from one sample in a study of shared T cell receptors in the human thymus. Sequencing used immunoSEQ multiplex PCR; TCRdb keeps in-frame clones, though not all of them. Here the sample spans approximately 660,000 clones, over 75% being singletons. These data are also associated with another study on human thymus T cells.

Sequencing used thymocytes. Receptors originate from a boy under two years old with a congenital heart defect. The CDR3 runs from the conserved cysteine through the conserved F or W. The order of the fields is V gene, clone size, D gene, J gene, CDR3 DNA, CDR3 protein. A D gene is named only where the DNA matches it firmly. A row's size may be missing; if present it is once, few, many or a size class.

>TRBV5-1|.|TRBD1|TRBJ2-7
TGCGCCAGCAGCCCGGACAGGGGGGACTACGAGCAGTACTTC
CASSPDRGDYEQYF
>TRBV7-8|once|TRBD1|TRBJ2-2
TGTGCCAGCAGCTTCTTTAGGGACAGGGACACCGGGGAGCTGTTTTTT
CASSFFRDRDTGELFF
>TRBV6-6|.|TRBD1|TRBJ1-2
TGTGCCAGCAGTTACTTGTGGAACAGGGGTGGCTACACCTTC
CASSYLWNRGGYTF
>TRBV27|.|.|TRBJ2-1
TGTGCCAGCAGTTTTCTCCCAGGGATGAATGAGCAGTTCTTC
CASSFLPGMNEQFF
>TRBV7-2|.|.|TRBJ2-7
TGTGCCAGCAGCCAATTCCCCCCGCGGGGACCCACCTACGAGCAGTACTTC
CASSQFPPRGPTYEQYF
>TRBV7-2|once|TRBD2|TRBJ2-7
TGTGCCAGCAGCAACATACCGGGACTAGCTCAACCAGGGGACGAGCAGTACTTC
CASSNIPGLAQPGDEQYF
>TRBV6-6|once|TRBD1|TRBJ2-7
TGTGCCAGCAGTTTTAATGGACAGGGGACGGCCTACGAGCAGTACTTC
CASSFNGQGTAYEQYF
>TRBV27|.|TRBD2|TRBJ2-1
TGTGCCAGCAGTTTATCCCAGCGGGAGGGCCCGTACAATGAGCAGTTCTTC
CASSLSQREGPYNEQFF
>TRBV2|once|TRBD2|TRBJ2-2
TGTGCCAGCAGTGAAGTTAGGGCTAGCGGGAGGCGGACCGGGGAGCTGTTTTTT
CASSEVRASGRRTGELFF
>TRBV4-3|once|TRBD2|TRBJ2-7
TGCGCCAGCAGCCAAGAGGGACTAGCGGGAAATGAGTACGAGCAGTACTTC
CASSQEGLAGNEYEQYF
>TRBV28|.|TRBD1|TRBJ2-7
TGTGCCAGCAGTTTCCCGCTCCCAGAGGGGGCCAACGAGCAGTACTTC
CASSFPLPEGANEQYF
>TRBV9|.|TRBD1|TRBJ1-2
TGTGCCAGCAGCCTGGGGACAGGTCTACCTTATGGCTACACCTTC
CASSLGTGLPYGYTF
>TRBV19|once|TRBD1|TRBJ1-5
TGTGCCAGTAGTATAGGACGCCGGACAGGGGGCAATCAGCCCCAGCATTTT
CASSIGRRTGGNQPQHF
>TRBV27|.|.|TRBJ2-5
TGTGCCAGCAGCCCTTGGCCGGTAGGGCCGGGGGAGACCCAGTACTTC
CASSPWPVGPGETQYF
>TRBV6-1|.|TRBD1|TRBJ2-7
TGTGCCAGCAGTGTGGGACAGGCTTCCTACGAGCAGTACTTC
CASSVGQASYEQYF
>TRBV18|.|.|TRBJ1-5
TGTGCCAGCTCACCAGGGGAGAGCAATCAGCCCCAGCATTTT
CASSPGESNQPQHF
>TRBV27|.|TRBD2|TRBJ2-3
TGTGCCAGCAGTCCCCCGGGGGGACTAGCGGGAACAGATACGCAGTATTTT
CASSPPGGLAGTDTQYF
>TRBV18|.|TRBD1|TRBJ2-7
TGTGCCAGCTCACCACCCGAGGGGCAGGGGGCCTACGAGCAGTACTTC
CASSPPEGQGAYEQYF
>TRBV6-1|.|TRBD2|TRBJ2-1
TGTGCCAGCAAGCGAGCGGGATTCCACAATGAGCAGTTCTTC
CASKRAGFHNEQFF
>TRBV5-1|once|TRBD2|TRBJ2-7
TGCGCCAGCAGCTTACTAGCGGGACCGAAAACCTACGAGCAGTACTTC
CASSLLAGPKTYEQYF
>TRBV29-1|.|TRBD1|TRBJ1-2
TGCAGCGTTGAAGATCTTCAGGGGGCGGTTGGCTACACCTTC
CSVEDLQGAVGYTF
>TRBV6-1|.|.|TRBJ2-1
TGTGCCAGCCCTAGTGAAACCTACAATGAGCAGTTCTTC
CASPSETYNEQFF
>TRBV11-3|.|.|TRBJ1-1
TGTGCCAGCAGCCTGAGGACAGTCAACCTGAACACTGAAGCTTTCTTT
CASSLRTVNLNTEAFF
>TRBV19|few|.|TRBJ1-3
TGTGCCAGTAGTATAGCGACGGAGTCCTCTGGAAACACCATATATTTT
CASSIATESSGNTIYF
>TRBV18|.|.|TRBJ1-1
TGTGCCAGCTCACATCGACAGCCGGGAGGCACTGAAGCTTTCTTT
CASSHRQPGGTEAFF
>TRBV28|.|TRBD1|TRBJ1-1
TGTGCCAGCACCCAAGACAGGGTGAACACCCCGAACACTGAAGCTTTCTTT
CASTQDRVNTPNTEAFF
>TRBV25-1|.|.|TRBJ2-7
TGTGCCAGCAGTCTGAGAGGGGGTTTAAGTAGCGAGCAGTACTTC
CASSLRGGLSSEQYF
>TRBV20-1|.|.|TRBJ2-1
TGCAGTGCCCTAGGCGGTGAGCAGTTCTTC
CSALGGEQFF
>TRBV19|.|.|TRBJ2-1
TGTGCCAGTAGTAGGTTCTCCACTAATAGTTATGAGCAGTTCTTC
CASSRFSTNSYEQFF
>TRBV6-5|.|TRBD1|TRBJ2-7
TGTGCCAGCAGCCCCGGGACAGACGCCTACGAGCAGTACTTC
CASSPGTDAYEQYF
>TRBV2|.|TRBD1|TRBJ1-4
TGTGCCAGCAGACAGGGGGCTACTAATGAAAAACTGTTTTTT
CASRQGATNEKLFF
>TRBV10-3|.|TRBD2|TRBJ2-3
TGTGCCATTAATTCTAGCGGGAGTACGCAGTATTTT
CAINSSGSTQYF
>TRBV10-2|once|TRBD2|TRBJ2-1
TGCGCCAGCAGTGACCAAAGTAAACTAGCGGGAGGTCCCTACAATGAGCAGTTCTTC
CASSDQSKLAGGPYNEQFF
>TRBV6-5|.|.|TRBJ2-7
TGTGCCAGCAGTTCGACGGGGTCCTACGAGCAGTACTTC
CASSSTGSYEQYF
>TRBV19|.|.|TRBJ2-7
TGTGCCAGTAGTATAGCTGTAGAAAACGAGCAGTACTTC
CASSIAVENEQYF
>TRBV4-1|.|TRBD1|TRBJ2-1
TGCGCCAGCAGCCAAGATGAGGGGACAGAATCCGACAATGAGCAGTTCTTC
CASSQDEGTESDNEQFF
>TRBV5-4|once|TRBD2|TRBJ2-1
TGTGCCAGCAGCTTTTTTCGGGAGGGAGGTTTGTGGAATGAGCAGTTCTTC
CASSFFREGGLWNEQFF
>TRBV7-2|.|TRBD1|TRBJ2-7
TGTGCCAGCAGCGAGGACAGGGGAGTTGAGCAGTACTTC
CASSEDRGVEQYF
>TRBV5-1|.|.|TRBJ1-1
TGCGCCAGCAGCGGACCGACAGACTTGAACACTGAAGCTTTCTTT
CASSGPTDLNTEAFF
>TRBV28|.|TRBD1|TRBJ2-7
TGTGCCAGCAGCTTCCTCTTCCGACAGGGACCTGACGAGCAGTACTTC
CASSFLFRQGPDEQYF
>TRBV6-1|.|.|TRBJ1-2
TGTGCCAGCAGTGAAGTAGTCAATGGCTACACCTTC
CASSEVVNGYTF
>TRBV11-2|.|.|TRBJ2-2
TGTGCCAGCAGCTTGTCTCAGAGGATCGGGGAGCTGTTTTTT
CASSLSQRIGELFF
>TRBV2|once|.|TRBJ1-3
TGTGCCAGCAGTGTAGGGGCGCGGTCTCCTGGAAACACCATATATTTT
CASSVGARSPGNTIYF
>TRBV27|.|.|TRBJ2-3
TGTGCCAGCAGTCAACTCCCGCTAGCGCGTACGCAGTATTTT
CASSQLPLARTQYF
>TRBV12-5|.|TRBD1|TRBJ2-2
TGTGCTAGTGGTCGAGGGACAGGGGCTTTTTCCGGGGAGCTGTTTTTT
CASGRGTGAFSGELFF
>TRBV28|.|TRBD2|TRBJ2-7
TGTGCCAGCAGGGGGACTAGGTCGGGTATCGAGGAGTGCGAGCAGTACTTC
CASRGTRSGIEECEQYF
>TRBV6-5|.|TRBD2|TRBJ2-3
TGTGCCAGCAGTTACTTGGCGGGGGGCACAGATACGCAGTATTTT
CASSYLAGGTDTQYF
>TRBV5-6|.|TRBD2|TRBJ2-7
TGTGCCAGCAGCTTACAATCGGGAGGAACCGCCTACGAGCAGTACTTC
CASSLQSGGTAYEQYF
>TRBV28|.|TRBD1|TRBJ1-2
TGTGCCAGCAGTGCCGACAGGGGGAAGGGTGGCTACACCTTC
CASSADRGKGGYTF
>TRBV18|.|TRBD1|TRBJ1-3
TGTGCCAGCTCACCGCCGCGACAGGGGTTCTCTGGAAACACCATATATTTT
CASSPPRQGFSGNTIYF
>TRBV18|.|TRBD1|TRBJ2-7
TGTGCCAGCTCGCAGGAGTCCGGGACAGGCTCCTACGAGCAGTACTTC
CASSQESGTGSYEQYF
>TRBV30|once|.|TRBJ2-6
TGTGCCTGGACCGGGGGACGCGCTCGGCCTGGGGCCAACGTCCTGACTTTC
CAWTGGRARPGANVLTF
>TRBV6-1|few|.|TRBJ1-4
TGTGCCAGCAGTGAGGCGGGCGAGGAGGGAAAACTGTTTTTT
CASSEAGEEGKLFF
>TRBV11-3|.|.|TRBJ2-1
TGTGCCAGCAGCTCACGACCTAGCTTAATCTACAATGAGCAGTTCTTC
CASSSRPSLIYNEQFF
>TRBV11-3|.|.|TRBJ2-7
TGTGCCAGCAGCCCTTCACGGGACACCTCCTACGAGCAGTACTTC
CASSPSRDTSYEQYF
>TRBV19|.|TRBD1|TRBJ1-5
TGTGCCAGTAGTACCGCCCCGACAGGGGAGAATCAGCCCCAGCATTTT
CASSTAPTGENQPQHF